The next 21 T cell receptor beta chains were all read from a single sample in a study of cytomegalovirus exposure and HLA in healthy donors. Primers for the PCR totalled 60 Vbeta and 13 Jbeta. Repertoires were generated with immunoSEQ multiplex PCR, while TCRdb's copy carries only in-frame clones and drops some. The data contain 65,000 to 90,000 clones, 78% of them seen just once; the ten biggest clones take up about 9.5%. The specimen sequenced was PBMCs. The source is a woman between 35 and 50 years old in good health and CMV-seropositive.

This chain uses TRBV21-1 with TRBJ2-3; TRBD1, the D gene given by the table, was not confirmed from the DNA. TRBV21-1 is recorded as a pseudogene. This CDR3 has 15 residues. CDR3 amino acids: CASSRWTGGADTQYF. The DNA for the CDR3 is TGTGCCAGCAGCAGATGGACAGGGGGCGCAGATACGCAGTATTTT.

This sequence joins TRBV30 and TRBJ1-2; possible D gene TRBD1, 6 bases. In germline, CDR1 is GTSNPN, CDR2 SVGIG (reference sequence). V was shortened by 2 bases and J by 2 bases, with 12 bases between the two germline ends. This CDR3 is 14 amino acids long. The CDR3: CAWSKKQGNYGYTF. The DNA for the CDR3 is TGTGCCTGGAGTAAAAAACAGGGAAACTATGGCTACACCTTC.

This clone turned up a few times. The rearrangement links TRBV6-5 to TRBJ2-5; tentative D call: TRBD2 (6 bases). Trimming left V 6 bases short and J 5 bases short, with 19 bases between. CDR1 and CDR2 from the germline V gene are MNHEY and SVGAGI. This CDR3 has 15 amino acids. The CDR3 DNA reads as TGTGCCAGCAGGGGGGGAGGCAGGGTAGGGGAGACCCAGTACTTC. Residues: CASRGGGRVGETQYF.

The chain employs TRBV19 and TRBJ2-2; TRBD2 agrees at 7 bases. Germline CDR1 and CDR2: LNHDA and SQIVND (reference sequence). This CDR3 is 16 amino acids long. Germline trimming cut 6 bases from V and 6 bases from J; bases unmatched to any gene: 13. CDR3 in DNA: TGTGCCAGTAGCCCATGGGGGGGAGTAGTGGCCGGGGAGCTGTTTTTT. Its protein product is CASSPWGGVVAGELFF.

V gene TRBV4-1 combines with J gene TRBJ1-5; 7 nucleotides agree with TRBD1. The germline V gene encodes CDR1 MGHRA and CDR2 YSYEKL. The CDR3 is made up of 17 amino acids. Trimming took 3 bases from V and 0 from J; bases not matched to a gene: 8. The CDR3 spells CASSHAQGVYSNQPQHF. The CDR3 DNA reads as TGCGCCAGCAGCCATGCCCAGGGGGTCTATAGCAATCAGCCCCAGCATTTT.

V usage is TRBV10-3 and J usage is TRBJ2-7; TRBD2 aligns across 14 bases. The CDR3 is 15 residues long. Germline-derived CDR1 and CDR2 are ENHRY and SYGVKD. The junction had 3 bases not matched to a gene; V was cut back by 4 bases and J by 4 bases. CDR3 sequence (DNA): TGTGCCATCAGTGGGGGACTAGCGGGGGCGTACGAGCAGTACTTC. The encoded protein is CAISGGLAGAYEQYF.

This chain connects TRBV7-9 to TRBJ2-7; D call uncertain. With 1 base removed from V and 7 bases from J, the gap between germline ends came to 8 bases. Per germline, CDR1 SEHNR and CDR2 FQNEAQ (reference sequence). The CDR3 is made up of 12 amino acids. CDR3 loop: CASSLGIGEQYF. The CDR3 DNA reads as TGTGCCAGCAGCTTAGGGATCGGGGAGCAGTACTTC.

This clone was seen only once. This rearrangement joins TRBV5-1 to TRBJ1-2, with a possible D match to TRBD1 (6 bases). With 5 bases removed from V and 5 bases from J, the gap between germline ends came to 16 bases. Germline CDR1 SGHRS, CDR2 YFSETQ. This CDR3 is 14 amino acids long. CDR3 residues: CASRKPGQEYGYTF. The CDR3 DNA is TGCGCCAGCAGAAAGCCGGGACAAGAATATGGCTACACCTTC.

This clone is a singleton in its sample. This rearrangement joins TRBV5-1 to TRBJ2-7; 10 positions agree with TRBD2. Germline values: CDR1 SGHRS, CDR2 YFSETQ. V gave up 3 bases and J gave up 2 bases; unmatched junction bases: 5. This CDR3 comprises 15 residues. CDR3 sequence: CASSSGLATPYEQYF. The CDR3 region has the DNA TGCGCCAGCAGCTCGGGACTAGCGACTCCCTACGAGCAGTACTTC.

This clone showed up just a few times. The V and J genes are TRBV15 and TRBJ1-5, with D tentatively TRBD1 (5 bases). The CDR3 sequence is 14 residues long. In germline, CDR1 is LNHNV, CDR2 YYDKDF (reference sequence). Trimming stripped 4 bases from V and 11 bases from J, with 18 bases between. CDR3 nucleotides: TGTGCCACCAGCATCCGGGACTCCCCTGGGGCCCAGCATTTT. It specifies CATSIRDSPGAQHF.

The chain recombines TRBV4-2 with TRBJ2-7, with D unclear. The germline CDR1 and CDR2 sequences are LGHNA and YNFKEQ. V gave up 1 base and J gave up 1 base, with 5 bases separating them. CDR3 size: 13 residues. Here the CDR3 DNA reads TGTGCCAGCAGCCAAGCCAGTTCCTACGAGCAGTACTTC. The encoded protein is CASSQASSYEQYF.

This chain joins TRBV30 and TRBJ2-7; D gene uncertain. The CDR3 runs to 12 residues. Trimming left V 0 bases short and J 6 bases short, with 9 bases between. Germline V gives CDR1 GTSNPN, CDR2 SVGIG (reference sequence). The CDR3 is CAWSVQEREQYF. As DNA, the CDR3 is TGTGCCTGGAGTGTACAAGAACGCGAGCAGTACTTC.

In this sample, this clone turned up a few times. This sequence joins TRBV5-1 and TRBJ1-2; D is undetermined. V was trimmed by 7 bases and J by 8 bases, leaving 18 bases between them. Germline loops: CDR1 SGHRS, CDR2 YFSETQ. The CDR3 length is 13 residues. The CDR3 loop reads CASRGPVLEGYTF. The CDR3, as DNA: TGCGCCAGCCGAGGCCCCGTACTAGAGGGCTACACCTTC.

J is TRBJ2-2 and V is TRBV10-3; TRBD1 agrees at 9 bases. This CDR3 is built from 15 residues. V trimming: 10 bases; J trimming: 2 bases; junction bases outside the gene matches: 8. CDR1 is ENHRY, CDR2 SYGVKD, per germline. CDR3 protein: CATLPGQGNTGELFF. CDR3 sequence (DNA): TGTGCCACCCTACCGGGACAGGGCAACACCGGGGAGCTGTTTTTT.

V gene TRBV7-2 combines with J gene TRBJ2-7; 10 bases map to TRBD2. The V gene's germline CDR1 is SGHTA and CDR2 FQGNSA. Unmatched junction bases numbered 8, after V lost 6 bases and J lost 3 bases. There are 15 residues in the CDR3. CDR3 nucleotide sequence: TGTGCCAGCAGACCGAGGACTAGCGGTCTCTACGAGCAGTACTTC. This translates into CASRPRTSGLYEQYF.

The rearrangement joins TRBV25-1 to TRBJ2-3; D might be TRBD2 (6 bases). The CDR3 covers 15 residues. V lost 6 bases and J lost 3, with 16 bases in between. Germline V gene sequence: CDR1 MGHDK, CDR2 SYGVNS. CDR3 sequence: CASSPVAGRTDTQYF. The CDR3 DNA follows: TGTGCCAGCAGCCCCGTTGCGGGGAGGACAGATACGCAGTATTTT.

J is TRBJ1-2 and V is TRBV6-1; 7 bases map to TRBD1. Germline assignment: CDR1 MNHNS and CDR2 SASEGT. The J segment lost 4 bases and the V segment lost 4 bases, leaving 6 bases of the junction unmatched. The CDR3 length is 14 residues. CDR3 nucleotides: TGTGCCAGCAGTGGAGACAGGGTCGTCTATGGCTACACCTTC. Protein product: CASSGDRVVYGYTF.

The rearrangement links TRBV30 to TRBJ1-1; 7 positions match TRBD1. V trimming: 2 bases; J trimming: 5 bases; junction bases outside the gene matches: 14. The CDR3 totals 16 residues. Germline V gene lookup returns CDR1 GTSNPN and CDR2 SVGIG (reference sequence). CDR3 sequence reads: CAWSQITGDLQTEAFF. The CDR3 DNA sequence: TGTGCCTGGAGTCAAATCACAGGGGATTTGCAAACTGAAGCTTTCTTT.

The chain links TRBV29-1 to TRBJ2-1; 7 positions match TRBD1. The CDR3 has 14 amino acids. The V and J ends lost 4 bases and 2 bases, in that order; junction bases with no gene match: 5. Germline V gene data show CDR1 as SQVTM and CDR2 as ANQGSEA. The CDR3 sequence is CSVARQGAYNEQFF. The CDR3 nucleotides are TGCAGCGTTGCCCGACAGGGAGCCTACAATGAGCAGTTCTTC.

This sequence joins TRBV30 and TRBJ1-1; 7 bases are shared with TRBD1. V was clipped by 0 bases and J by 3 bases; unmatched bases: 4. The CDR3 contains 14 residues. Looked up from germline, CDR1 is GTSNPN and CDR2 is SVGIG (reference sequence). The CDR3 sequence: CAWSVTGRYTEAFF. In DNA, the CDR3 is TGTGCCTGGAGTGTGACAGGGAGGTACACTGAAGCTTTCTTT. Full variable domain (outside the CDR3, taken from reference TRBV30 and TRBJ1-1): SQTIHQWPATLVQPVGSPLSLECTVEGTSNPNLYWYRQAAGRGLQLLFYSVGIGQISSEVPQNLSASRPQDRQFILSSKKLLLSDSGFYLCAWSVTGRYTEAFFGQGTRLTVV.

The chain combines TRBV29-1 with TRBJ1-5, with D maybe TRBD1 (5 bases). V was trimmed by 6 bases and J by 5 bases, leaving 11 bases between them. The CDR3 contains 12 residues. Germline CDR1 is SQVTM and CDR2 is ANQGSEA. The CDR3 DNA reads TGCAGCGTGGCCCAGGGCGATCAGCCCCAGCATTTT. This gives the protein CSVAQGDQPQHF.